This T cell receptor beta chain was profiled in a study of cytomegalovirus exposure and HLA in healthy donors (dated by TCRdb to between 2016 and 2019). Regarding the study in general: In an earlier analysis of fewer than 750 of the donors, under 300 Gb of sequence data and just under 120 million unique TCR beta sequences from about 179 million T cells were reported. An early release covering more than 500 HLA-typed donors comprised about 310 gigabases of sequencing data and about 90 million unique TCR sequences. Among the roughly 400 genotyped donors, around 79% belonged to the genetic ancestry cluster associated with self-reported Caucasian donors. The study aimed to test whether cataloging public T cell receptors could reveal signatures of past pathogen exposure. The study profiled the T cell repertoires of more than 500 subjects by immunosequencing and related them to cytomegalovirus serostatus. Besides the first cohort of under 700 subjects, a separate validation cohort made up of 90 to 150 different subjects was used. To predict cytomegalovirus infection status, the study combined high-throughput TCR immunosequencing, statistical association of individual TCRs with disease status, and machine learning. In a later analysis, previously published TCR beta repertoires from some 640 donors were re-analyzed and high-resolution HLA genotyping was added so that TCR occurrence patterns could be studied. The later analysis used no new phenotypic data to find candidate immune exposures, relying instead on TCR beta sequences and their occurrence across donors. In an earlier analysis of 550 to 700 of the donors, high-throughput TCR beta sequencing was used to judge whether each TCR beta V gene segment behaved as functional or pseudogenic. Donor age, sex, ethnicity and CMV serostatus were collected together with the repertoire data. A later genetic analysis used genome-wide SNP genotypes for about three fifths of the 666 donors, treating that subset as a discovery cohort. All discovery cohort repertoires had been generated using a single sequencing platform. Class I and class II HLA loci were covered by the typing at four-digit resolution. The number of typed donors differed by locus: about 620-630 for A, B, C, DRB1 and DQB1; 500 to 550 for DQA1; approximately 610 for DPA1; and roughly 490 for DPB1. Several DR-DQ haplotypes were handled as single units for association and clustering because linkage in the cohort was strong. Among 350 to 400 genotyped donors of the cohort, an average of 235,054 unique TCR beta nucleotide sequences were sequenced per donor, roughly 20% of them non-productive. The paper as a whole reports these results and caveats: The earlier analysis of approximately 590 of the donors excluded fewer than 20 rarely observed V segments, including chromosome 9 orphons, because counts were too low. Only TCR beta chains were sequenced in this cohort, and the absence of alpha or paired-chain data limited detectable features. According to a later genetic analysis, donors in an Asian-associated ancestry cluster had fewer N-insertions in productive TCRs than the roughly 670-donor mean. Broadly in line with IMGT annotations, most TCR beta V segments showed up in productive rearrangements about 87% or about 30% of the time in an earlier analysis of approximately 640 of the donors. Cytomegalovirus status was reported to be diagnosed by the classifier with high specificity and sensitivity in both the original and validation cohorts. In the study, around 160 TCR beta chains were listed as associated with cytomegalovirus. A later analysis found that HLA-associated TCR beta chains were more clonally expanded and had lower generation probabilities than equally common non-associated chains. A further reported finding was that TCR beta sequences accurately predicted the HLA-A and HLA-B alleles for most subjects in the first cohort. A later analysis reported that several top co-occurrence clusters appeared linked to parvovirus B19, influenza, CMV and Epstein-Barr virus. In a later analysis, the rate of TCR association differed among HLA loci, with DRB1 alleles having the most associated TCRs and HLA-C alleles having the fewest. When HLA alleles, especially DR and DQ, strongly co-occurred, TCR associations were difficult to assign to individual alleles. A group of highly shared sequence variants was considered likely to be a technical artifact of the sequencing pipeline. For the cohort, immune exposure information was limited to CMV serostatus. Linkage disequilibrium might explain the correlated functional status among segregating V segments, but an unknown experimental factor could not be ruled out. Roughly uniform sequencing depth across donors was assumed in presence/absence analyses, although this assumption may not hold. Because some donors lacked HLA typing at each locus, the association tests relied only on the typed subset. In vitro tests confirmed that a few of the cytomegalovirus-associated TCR beta chains recognize cytomegalovirus antigens. According to a later analysis, most CMV-associated TCR beta chains appeared to be HLA-restricted, and the HLA associations seemed to be driven largely by CMV exposure. A later analysis associated about 18,000 TCR beta sequences with specific HLA alleles at a false discovery rate of 0.05. It was suggested by the authors that the approach could potentially be generalized to other disease states and immunological phenotypes. In a later genetic analysis, a missense DCLRE1C variant was associated with V-gene and J-gene trimming of TCR beta chains, and the association was replicated in an independent cohort. Most TCR sequences were observed very rarely across donors, whereas some public TCRs were present in many individuals. Because the 87-base-pair reads could not distinguish some IMGT-functional V segments, including TRBV6-2 and TRBV6-3, those segments were excluded.

As regards this clone: What antigen it recognizes has not been identified. Per-nucleotide qualities are absent, and no much larger clonotype sits a single base away.

Compared with germline, V lacks 8 bases and J lacks 4 bases; bases without a gene match: 11. Looking up the germline V gene yields CDR1 SGHVS and CDR2 FNYEAQ. The CDR3 numbers 15 residues from cysteine through phenylalanine. CDR3 DNA only is kept here, 45 bases in frame from base 1. In total, 666 healthy bone marrow donors made up the cohort. At the time of sampling, all cohort members were nominally healthy, though unrecorded immune exposures were likely present. The donor tested CMV seropositive, placing the donor among the approximately 310 seropositive members of the cohort. A peripheral blood sample was collected from each donor, and TCR beta sequencing was performed on peripheral blood mononuclear cells. The Qiagen DNeasy Blood Extraction Kit was used to extract genomic DNA from the blood cell samples. To prepare the library, the immunoSEQ multiplex PCR assay was applied. For the multiplex PCR, a mixture combining 60 forward primers for TCR Vbeta segments and 13 reverse primers for TCR Jbeta segments was used. The CDR3 region of rearranged TCR beta genes was amplified from genomic DNA with a multiplex PCR assay. The Illumina HiSeq System was used to sequence the amplified TCR beta libraries as 87-base-pair reads. In the source study's methods: Across the roughly 670 repertoires, a later analysis counted 80 million or so unique TCR beta chains, around 11 million of which were shared by at least two donors. Raw reads were error-corrected and collapsed into unique sequences with a nearest-neighbor algorithm that merged closely related sequences to remove PCR and sequencing errors. V, D and J gene segments were assigned by aligning CDR3 sequences to IMGT reference sequences. For a sequence to be retained, a match of at least six nucleotides was required to both a V gene segment and a J gene segment. A rearrangement counted as productive if the CDR3 had no stop codons and remained in frame with V and J, and every other rearrangement counted as non-productive. Following IMGT convention, CDR3 was defined as the stretch from the second conserved V-encoded cysteine to the conserved J-encoded phenylalanine. The earlier analysis of roughly 590 of the donors excluded sequences that lacked an unambiguous match to a single V gene segment. In an earlier analysis of 587 of the donors, a V segment was called functional when productive rearrangements were above 56.7%, and segregating when the standard deviation between donors exceeded 5%. To diagnose cytomegalovirus status from the catalog of TCR beta chain sequences, a statistical classification framework was built. A later analysis assigned V and J genes by comparing TCR nucleotide sequences with IMGT/GENE-DB human TR gene sequences. A later analysis assigned CDR3 sequences and most-parsimonious VDJ recombination scenarios with the TCRdist pipeline. In a later analysis, each TCR beta chain was defined by its CDR3 amino acid sequence together with its V-gene family, and reads without a unique V-gene family were excluded. A later analysis removed 592 highly shared, low-generation-probability nucleotide sequences to deal with suspected cross-contamination and a sequencing artifact. In a later analysis, a clonal expansion index for each public chain was calculated from normalized within-repertoire ranks of inferred template counts. Generation probabilities in a later analysis came from a VDJ recombination model fitted to out-of-frame rearrangements, and those results were checked against IGoR. Hypergeometric tests were used in a later analysis to score TCR-TCR, TCR-HLA and TCR-CMV co-occurrence, with a repertoire-size bias correction applied to the TCR pairs. In a later analysis, false discovery rates were estimated by permuting HLA or CMV assignments 20 times. In a later analysis, co-occurring TCRs were grouped using DBSCAN, and TCRdist sequence similarity was added for clustering within HLA-allele-positive subsets. Co-occurrence clustering excluded repertoires with fewer than 30,000 or more than 120,000 public chains, plus five with anomalous nucleotide sharing. TCRdb holds this immuneACCESS table with in-frame rearrangements only. Some clones are missing; in checked studies, unresolved V genes explain under half, and the rest has no known cause. Clone size and the V and J calls come from that table; the DNA yielded D and trimming. Here the sample has around 190,000 clones; around 82% occur a single time. Around 14% of the sample belongs to the ten largest clones.

This TCR derives from a woman aged 25 to 39 in good health and CMV-seropositive. The sequence is built from TRBV7-6 and TRBJ2-7; 10 junctional bases match TRBD1. The sequenced material came from PBMCs. The CDR3 region reads CASAAGGQGGYEQYF. The DNA reads as follows: TGTGCCAGCGCCGCAGGCGGACAGGGGGGATACGAGCAGTACTTC.